These 17 T cell receptor beta chains were all obtained from the same sample, sequenced in a study of T cell responses to AZD1222 COVID-19 vaccine. Only in-frame clones appear in the TCRdb table, and some are missing; sequencing was by immunoSEQ multiplex PCR. In the table there are 70,000 or so clones, 79% of which are singletons. The input for sequencing was peripheral blood, taken on day 0 of MenACWY control vaccination. Source of these receptors: an adult in good health.

The rearrangement joins TRBV11-1 to TRBJ2-7, with D perhaps matching TRBD1 (6 bases). The CDR3 is made up of 14 amino acids. Between the trimmed V and J ends, which lost 7 bases and 2 bases, there was a span of 15 bases. Per germline, CDR1 SGHAT and CDR2 FQDESV (reference sequence). CDR3 DNA sequence: TGTGCCAGCACCCCCAGGGGAACCACCTACGAGCAGTACTTC. Translating it yields CASTPRGTTYEQYF.

The rearrangement uses TRBV7-2 and TRBJ1-1; D gene ambiguous. Deletions cut 5 bases from V and 1 base from J, with 11 bases between. Germline V lookup: CDR1 SGHTA, CDR2 FQGNSA. This CDR3 comprises 14 residues. CDR3 residues: CASSRTVRNTEAFF. The CDR3 bases are TGTGCCAGCAGCAGGACCGTTCGGAACACTGAAGCTTTCTTT.

The V call is TRBV9, the J call TRBJ1-3, with D tentatively TRBD1 (5 bases). This CDR3 has 15 amino acids. From germline, CDR1 is SGDLS and CDR2 YYNGEE. Trimming left V 2 bases short and J 3 bases short, with 12 bases between. For the CDR3, the DNA is TGTGCCAGCAGCGTGCGGGGGGAAATTGGAAACACCATATATTTT. This sequence encodes CASSVRGEIGNTIYF.

This clone was seen just once. The genes are TRBV7-2 and TRBJ2-7; D not certain. CDR3 length: 17 amino acids. Between the trimmed V and J ends, which lost 4 bases and 5 bases, there was a span of 24 bases. Germline V CDR1 and CDR2: SGHTA, FQGNSA. The CDR3 here is CASSWSTSGSRLNEQYF. CDR3 nucleotides: TGTGCCAGCAGCTGGTCCACCTCGGGTTCTAGGTTAAACGAGCAGTACTTC.

The table lists this clone with a count of one. J is TRBJ2-1 and V is TRBV5-1; 10 positions match TRBD2. The V gene end was trimmed by 5 bases and the J gene end by 1 base; junction bases not matched to a gene: 6. Germline-derived CDR1 and CDR2 are SGHRS and YFSETQ. The CDR3 sequence is 16 residues long. The CDR3 DNA is TGCGCCAGCAGTCCTAGCGGGGGTCTTTCCTACAATGAGCAGTTCTTC. Residues: CASSPSGGLSYNEQFF.

The gene calls are TRBV5-4 and TRBJ1-3, with D possibly TRBD1 on 5 matching bases. Trimming took 3 bases from V and 4 from J, leaving 11 bases between them. The CDR3 extends over 14 amino acids. Per the germline V gene, CDR1 is SGHNT and CDR2 is YYREEE (reference sequence). CDR3 nucleotides: TGTGCCAGCAGCTGGGGACCCGCCGGAAACACCATATATTTT. Translating it yields CASSWGPAGNTIYF.

The chain uses TRBV5-1 and TRBJ2-3, with a weak D call TRBD1 (6 bases). Trimming stripped 1 base from V and 0 bases from J, with 12 bases between. Germline V CDR1 and CDR2: SGHRS, YFSETQ. The CDR3 is made up of 16 amino acids. DNA of the CDR3: TGCGCCAGCAGCTTGCAGGGGCGTGATAGCACAGATACGCAGTATTTT. Its protein is CASSLQGRDSTDTQYF.

V is TRBV19 and J is TRBJ2-3; TRBD2 is a possible D gene (5 bases). Trimming stripped 5 bases from V and 3 bases from J, with 12 bases between. The CDR3 runs to 14 residues. Germline values: CDR1 LNHDA, CDR2 SQIVND (reference sequence). In DNA form, the CDR3 reads TGTGCCAGTAGTCCTTTCGCGGGTACAGATACGCAGTATTTT. Its protein is CASSPFAGTDTQYF.

The chain has TRBV12-3 or TRBV12-4 and TRBJ1-1; D remains unclear. The ends were cut back, 0 bases at V and 4 bases at J, with 0 bases in the middle. This CDR3 spans 11 amino acids. CDR3 residues: CASSLATEAFF. The CDR3 coding sequence is TGTGCCAGCAGTTTAGCCACTGAAGCTTTCTTT.

The chain has TRBV7-2 and TRBJ2-1; no definite D call. This CDR3 is built from 15 residues. Per germline, CDR1 SGHTA and CDR2 FQGNSA. V was pared by 1 base and J by 6 bases, with 13 bases between. The CDR3 protein is CASSLGDSALNEQFF. For the CDR3, the DNA is TGTGCCAGCAGCTTAGGTGACTCCGCTCTCAATGAGCAGTTCTTC.

J is TRBJ2-3 and V is TRBV6-1; no firm D call. The V end lost 3 bases, the J end lost 7 bases, and 5 bases lay between the germline ends. The germline V gene encodes CDR1 MNHNS and CDR2 SASEGT. The CDR3 is 11 residues long. The CDR3 DNA follows: TGTGCCAGCAGTGAGAAAAATACGCAGTATTTT. Translating gives CASSEKNTQYF.

With regard to this clone: Other DNA variants within this sample encode the same CDR3. The rearrangement links TRBV7-8 to TRBJ1-1, with D unclear. The germline V and J ends were trimmed by 6 bases and 2 bases, with 10 bases remaining between them. The germline gives CDR1 SGHVS, CDR2 FQNEAQ. CDR3 length: 13 residues. CDR3 region: CASSRDTNTEAFF. The CDR3 region has the DNA TGTGCCAGCAGTCGAGACACTAACACTGAAGCTTTCTTT.

A note on this clone: Other nucleotide sequences in the sample specify the same CDR3. This chain connects TRBV19 to TRBJ1-1; D gene ambiguous. CDR3 length: 13 residues. Trimming took 2 bases from V and 5 from J, leaving 9 bases between them. The germline CDR1 and CDR2 sequences are LNHDA and SQIVND (reference sequence). The CDR3 bases are TGTGCCAGTAGTATACCTTCGACGACTGAAGCTTTCTTT. Its translation is CASSIPSTTEAFF.

The chain joins TRBV6-2 or TRBV6-3 to TRBJ2-7, with TRBD1 identical over 7 bases. The junction had 10 bases not matched to a gene; V was cut back by 4 bases and J by 1 base. This CDR3 spans 16 amino acids. CDR1 and CDR2 from the germline V gene are MNHEY and SVGEGT. CDR3 loop: CASSLDRVGPSYEQYF. CDR3 sequence (DNA): TGTGCCAGCAGTTTAGACAGGGTAGGGCCTTCCTACGAGCAGTACTTC.

A few counts support this clone. The rearrangement links TRBV20-1 to TRBJ1-1; D remains unclear. Germline V gene lookup returns CDR1 DFQATT and CDR2 SNEGSKA (reference sequence). V was trimmed by 2 bases and J by 7 bases, leaving 8 bases between them. The CDR3 is 11 amino acids. The CDR3 is CSARKAREAFF. Written as DNA, the CDR3 is TGCAGTGCTAGAAAAGCCCGTGAAGCTTTCTTT.

The J gene is TRBJ2-3, the V gene TRBV7-9; tentative D call: TRBD1 (6 bases). The germline V and J ends were trimmed by 11 bases and 2 bases, with 11 bases remaining between them. The germline V gene encodes CDR1 SEHNR and CDR2 FQNEAQ (reference sequence). This CDR3 has 12 residues. The CDR3 region is CAYRESTDTQYF. For the CDR3, the DNA is TGTGCCTACAGGGAGTCCACAGATACGCAGTATTTT. Full variable domain (remainder filled in from reference TRBV7-9 and TRBJ2-3): DTGVSQNPRHKITKRGQNVTFRCDPISEHNRLYWYRQTLGQGPEFLTYFQNEAQLEKSRLLSDRFSAERPKGSFSTLEIQRTEQGDSAMYLCAYRESTDTQYFGPGTRLTVL.

This sequence joins TRBV9 and TRBJ2-1; a possible D gene is TRBD1 (5 bases). The CDR3 totals 15 residues. Germline V gene lookup returns CDR1 SGDLS and CDR2 YYNGEE. The V and J ends lost 4 bases and 6 bases respectively, with 17 bases between them. The CDR3 here is CASSPEGARINEQFF. Written as DNA, the CDR3 is TGTGCCAGCAGCCCAGAAGGGGCCAGAATCAATGAGCAGTTCTTC.